These 5 T cell receptor beta chains share one sample of origin, sequenced in a study of T cells in Graves' hyperthyroidism and ophthalmopathy. Amplified regions were TCR beta CDR3 sequences from RNA transcripts. Using the HTBI primer set, a first-round RT-PCR was run on the TCR CDR3. TCRdb processed the multiplex PCR reads anew with MiXCR; each CDR3 protein has one entry. The table records over 450,000 distinct CDR3 sequences, around 15% of them present only once. The sequencing sample was made of blood. The receptor set was obtained from a woman between 18 and 30 years old with Graves' hyperthyroidism.

Comments on this clonotype: Since a much larger clone is just one base distant, this may be a read error. As the CDR3 is not closed by the conserved phenylalanine or tryptophan, this likely results from a read error. The chain is built from TRBV30 and TRBJ2-7; weak D call: TRBD1 (6 bases). The V end lost 7 bases, the J end lost 8 bases, and 30 bases lay between the germline ends. CDR1 is GTSNPN, CDR2 SVGIG, per germline (reference sequence). The CDR3 is 16 residues long. The CDR3 protein is CALEHGGQQGTGQQYL. The CDR3 DNA reads TGTGCCTTAGAGCATGGCGGGCAGCAGGGGACCGGACAGCAGTACCTC.

This clonotype has a count of ten or more. V gene TRBV3-1 combines with J gene TRBJ1-1; tentatively, D is TRBD1 (6 bases). Germline values: CDR1 LGHDT, CDR2 YNNKEL (reference sequence). V lost 2 bases, J lost 1 base, and 11 bases lay in between. This CDR3 is built from 15 residues. CDR3 sequence (DNA): TGTGCCAGCAGCCAAACAGGGTCGAGGAACACTGAAGCTTTCTTT. Protein product: CASSQTGSRNTEAFF.

This clonotype showed up many times. The rearrangement links TRBV27 to TRBJ2-3; a possible D gene is TRBD2 (6 bases). Trimming took 7 bases from V and 4 from J, leaving 15 bases between them. This CDR3 region has 14 residues. CDR1 is MNHEY and CDR2 is SMNVEV in the germline V gene (reference sequence). The CDR3 protein is CASTSAGRPDTQYF. CDR3 in DNA: TGTGCCAGCACTTCGGCGGGACGGCCAGATACGCAGTATTTT.

This clonotype showed up many times. The rearrangement joins TRBV12-5 to TRBJ2-1; TRBD2 agrees at 9 bases. The junction had 8 bases not matched to a gene; V was cut back by 0 bases and J by 8 bases. The CDR3 has 16 residues. CDR1 and CDR2 (germline): LGHNT, FRNRAP. Here the CDR3 DNA reads TGTGCTAGTGGTTTGGTATTTTCTAGCGGGAATGATGAGCAGTTCTTC. Protein sequence: CASGLVFSSGNDEQFF.

The table lists this clonotype with many counts. The rearrangement joins TRBV30 to TRBJ2-7; D call uncertain. The CDR3 has 11 amino acids. V lost 3 bases to trimming and J lost 6 bases, with 9 bases between them. Germline V gene lookup returns CDR1 GTSNPN and CDR2 SVGIG (reference sequence). The CDR3 protein is CAWRPAAEQYF. CDR3 in DNA: TGTGCCTGGAGACCCGCCGCCGAGCAGTACTTC.